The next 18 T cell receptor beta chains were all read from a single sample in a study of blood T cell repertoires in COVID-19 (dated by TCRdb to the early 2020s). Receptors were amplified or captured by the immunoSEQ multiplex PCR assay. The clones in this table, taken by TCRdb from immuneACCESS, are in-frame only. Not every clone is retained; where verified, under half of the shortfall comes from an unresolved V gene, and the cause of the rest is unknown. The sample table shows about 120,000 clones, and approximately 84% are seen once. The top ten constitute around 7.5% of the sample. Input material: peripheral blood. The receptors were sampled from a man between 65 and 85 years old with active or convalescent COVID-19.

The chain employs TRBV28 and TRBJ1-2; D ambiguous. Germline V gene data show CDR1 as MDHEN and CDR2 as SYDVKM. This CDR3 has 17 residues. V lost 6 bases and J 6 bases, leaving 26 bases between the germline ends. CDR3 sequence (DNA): TGTGCCAGCAGCCGCCGCCAGGTCACAACACAGATACATGGCTACACCTTC. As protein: CASSRRQVTTQIHGYTF.

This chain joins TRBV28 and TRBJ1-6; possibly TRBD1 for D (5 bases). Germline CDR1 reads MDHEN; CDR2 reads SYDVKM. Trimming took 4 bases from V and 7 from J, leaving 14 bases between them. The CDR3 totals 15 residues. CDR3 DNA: TGTGCCAGCAGTTCCGGGACTGGGGGGAATTCACCCCTCCACTTT. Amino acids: CASSSGTGGNSPLHF. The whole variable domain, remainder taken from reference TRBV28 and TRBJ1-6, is DVKVTQSSRYLVKRTGEKVFLECVQDMDHENMFWYRQDPGLGLRLIYFSYDVKMKEKGDIPEGYSVSREKKERFSLILESASTNQTSMYLCASSSGTGGNSPLHFGNGTRLTVT.

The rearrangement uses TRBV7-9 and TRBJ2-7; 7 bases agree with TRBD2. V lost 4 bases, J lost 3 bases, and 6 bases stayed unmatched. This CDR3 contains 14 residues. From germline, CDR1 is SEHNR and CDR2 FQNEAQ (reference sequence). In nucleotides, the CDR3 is TGTGCCAGCAGCTCGTGGGAGGGCCGCTACGAGCAGTACTTC. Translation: CASSSWEGRYEQYF.

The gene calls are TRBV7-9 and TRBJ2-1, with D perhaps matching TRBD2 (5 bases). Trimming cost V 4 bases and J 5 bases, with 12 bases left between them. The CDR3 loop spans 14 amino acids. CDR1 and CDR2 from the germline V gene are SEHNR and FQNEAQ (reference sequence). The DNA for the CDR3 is TGTGCCAGCAGCTCTCGTGGGAGTCACAATGAGCAGTTCTTC. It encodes CASSSRGSHNEQFF.

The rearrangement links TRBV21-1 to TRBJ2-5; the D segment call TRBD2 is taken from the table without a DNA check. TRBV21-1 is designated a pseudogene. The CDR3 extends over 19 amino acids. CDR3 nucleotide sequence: TGTGCCAGCAGCAAAGATGAAGGGGGGGGACAAACCTACCAAGAGACCCAGTACTTC. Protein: CASSKDEGGGQTYQETQYF.

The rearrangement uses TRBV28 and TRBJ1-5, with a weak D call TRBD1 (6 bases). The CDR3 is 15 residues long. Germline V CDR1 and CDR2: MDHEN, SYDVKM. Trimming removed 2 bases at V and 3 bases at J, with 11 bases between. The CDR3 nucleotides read TGTGCCAGCAGTTTACAGGGGAGCAACAATCAGCCCCAGCATTTT. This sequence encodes CASSLQGSNNQPQHF.

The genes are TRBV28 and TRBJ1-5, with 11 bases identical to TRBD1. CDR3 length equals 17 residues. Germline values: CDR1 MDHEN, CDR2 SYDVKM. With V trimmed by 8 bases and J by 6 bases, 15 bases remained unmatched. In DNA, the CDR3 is TGTGCCAGCCTCTACGGGACAGGGGGTGCGATAGGTCAGCCCCAGCATTTT. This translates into CASLYGTGGAIGQPQHF.

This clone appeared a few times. The DNA for the CDR3 is TGCAGTGCTAGTGCGGGATCTAGCACAGATACGCAGTATTTT. It translates to CSASAGSSTDTQYF. This chain links TRBV20-1 with TRBJ2-3; weak D call: TRBD2 (6 bases). CDR3 length: 14 amino acids. Germline V lookup: CDR1 DFQATT, CDR2 SNEGSKA (reference sequence). With 3 bases removed from V and 0 bases from J, the gap between germline ends came to 10 bases.

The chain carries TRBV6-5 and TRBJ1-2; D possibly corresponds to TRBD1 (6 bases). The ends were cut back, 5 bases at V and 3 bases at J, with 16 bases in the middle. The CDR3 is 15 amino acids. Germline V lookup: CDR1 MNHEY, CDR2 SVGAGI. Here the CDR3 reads CASSTGRGGHYGYTF. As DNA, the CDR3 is TGTGCCAGCAGTACAGGGAGGGGAGGGCACTATGGCTACACCTTC.

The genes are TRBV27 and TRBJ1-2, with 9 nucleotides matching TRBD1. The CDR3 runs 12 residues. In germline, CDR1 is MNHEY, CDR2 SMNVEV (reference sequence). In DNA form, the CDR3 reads TGTGCACCCACAGGGGGCAACTATGGCTACACCTTC. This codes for CAPTGGNYGYTF.

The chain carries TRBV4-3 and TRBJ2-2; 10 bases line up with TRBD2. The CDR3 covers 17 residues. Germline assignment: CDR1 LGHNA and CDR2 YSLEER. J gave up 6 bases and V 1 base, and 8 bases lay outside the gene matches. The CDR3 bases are TGCGCCAGCAGCCAAGGGATTAGCGGGGGGCAACCCGGGGAGCTGTTTTTT. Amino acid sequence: CASSQGISGGQPGELFF.

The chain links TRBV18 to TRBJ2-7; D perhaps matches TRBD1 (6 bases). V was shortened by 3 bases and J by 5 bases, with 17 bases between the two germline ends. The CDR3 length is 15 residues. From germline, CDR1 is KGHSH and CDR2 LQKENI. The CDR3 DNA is TGTGCCAGCTCACCTCCCCACGACAGGCTGAACGAGCAGTACTTC. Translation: CASSPPHDRLNEQYF.

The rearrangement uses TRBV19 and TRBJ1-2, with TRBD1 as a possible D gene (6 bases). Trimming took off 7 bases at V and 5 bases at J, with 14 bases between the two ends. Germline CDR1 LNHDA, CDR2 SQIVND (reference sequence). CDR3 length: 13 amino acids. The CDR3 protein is CASTGARVYGYTF. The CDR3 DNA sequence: TGTGCCAGTACAGGGGCGCGGGTTTATGGCTACACCTTC.

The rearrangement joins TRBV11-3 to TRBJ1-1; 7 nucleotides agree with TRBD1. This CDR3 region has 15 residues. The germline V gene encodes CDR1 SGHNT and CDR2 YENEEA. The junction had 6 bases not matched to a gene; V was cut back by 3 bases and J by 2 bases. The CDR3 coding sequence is TGTGCCAGCAGCTTTGAGACAGGGAAAAACACTGAAGCTTTCTTT. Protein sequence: CASSFETGKNTEAFF.

The CDR3 loop reads CASTDGLISQPQHF. Here the CDR3 DNA reads TGTGCCAGTACCGACGGGTTGATCAGTCAGCCCCAGCATTTT. The chain uses TRBV19 and TRBJ1-5, with D hard to call. Germline V lookup: CDR1 LNHDA, CDR2 SQIVND (reference sequence). The germline V and J ends were trimmed by 7 bases and 6 bases, with 16 bases remaining between them. The CDR3 consists of 14 residues.

This CDR3 is CAISTSDYNNEQFF. The CDR3 DNA reads as TGTGCCATCAGTACTAGCGATTATAACAATGAGCAGTTCTTC. J is TRBJ2-1 and V is TRBV10-3; 7 nucleotides align to TRBD2. CDR1 is ENHRY and CDR2 is SYGVKD in the germline V gene. There are 14 residues in the CDR3. With 5 bases clipped from V and 5 bases from J, the junction kept 6 bases outside the gene matches.

In DNA form, the CDR3 reads TGCGCCAGCAGCTCACGGGAGGGCCTCTACAATGAGCAGTTCTTC. This translates into CASSSREGLYNEQFF. The V call is TRBV5-1, the J call TRBJ2-1; 8 nucleotides match TRBD2. Unmatched junction bases numbered 5, after V lost 3 bases and J lost 3 bases. The CDR3 contains 15 residues. CDR1 is SGHRS and CDR2 is YFSETQ in the germline V gene. Full variable domain (remainder filled in from reference TRBV5-1 and TRBJ2-1): KAGVTQTPRYLIKTRGQQVTLSCSPISGHRSVSWYQQTPGQGLQFLFEYFSETQRNKGNFPGRFSGRQFSNSRSEMNVSTLELGDSALYLCASSSREGLYNEQFFGPGTRLTVL.

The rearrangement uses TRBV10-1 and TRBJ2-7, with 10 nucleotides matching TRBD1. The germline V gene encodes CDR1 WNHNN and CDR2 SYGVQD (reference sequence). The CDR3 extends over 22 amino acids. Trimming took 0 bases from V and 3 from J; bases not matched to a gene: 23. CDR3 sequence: CASSESRPTRGPGDRGVYEQYF. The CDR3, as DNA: TGCGCCAGCAGTGAGTCGAGACCTACCAGGGGACCGGGGGACAGGGGAGTCTACGAGCAGTACTTC.